This T cell receptor beta chain was recorded in a study of CD8 T cells in ankylosing spondylitis. Study results and caveats: The authors reported significant enrichment of disease-linked clones in matched ankylosing spondylitis synovial fluid. As for the disease-linked clones, they showed a CD8+ phenotype and occurred at relatively low frequencies in peripheral blood.

Quantitative molecular-barcoded 5'-RACE generated the TCR beta libraries. TCRdb ran MiXCR on the 5' RACE reads and lists one entry per CDR3 protein. The data contain 200,000 or so distinct CDR3 sequences, approximately 12% of them singletons. The V gene's germline CDR1 is MDHEN and CDR2 SYDVKM. The CDR3 is 14 residues long. Concerning this clonotype: Its matching antigen is unknown. The junction differs from germline at one of its ends, possibly a read error.

This chain joins TRBV28 and TRBJ1-2; D gene ambiguous. The TCR originated in a female donor with ankylosing spondylitis or in good health (not recorded which). Sequencing was carried out using blood, either unsorted or a sorted T cell fraction (not recorded which). The CDR3: CPSSSRRGWWGYTF. The CDR3 DNA sequence: TGTCCCAGCAGCTCTCGGCGAGGGTGGTGGGGCTACACCTTC.